The entry below describes one T cell receptor beta chain. Its antigen is currently unknown. Using immunoSEQ multiplex PCR, the repertoire was profiled, and TCRdb retains in-frame clones only, with some absent. The sample holds 75,000 to 90,000 clones, about 83% seen once. The data originate from a study of lymphopenia after photon versus proton radiotherapy. Germline CDR1 is LNHDA and CDR2 is SQIVND (reference sequence). The CDR3 length is 14 residues. The germline V and J ends were trimmed by 6 bases and 6 bases, with 14 bases remaining between them. Study results and limitations: Under photons, naive T cells and diversity fell while effector/memory populations rose. After lymphocyte nadir, photon-treated repertoires showed oligoclonal expansion, especially CD8+ Temra. In patients who died, overall survival fell as post-nadir TCR diversity dropped more. Survival link was tested only in deceased patients; proton benefit remains a possibility.

This sequence joins TRBV19 and TRBJ2-2, with D maybe TRBD2 (5 bases). Here the sequenced sample was peripheral blood, taken from a patient treated with proton-based radiotherapy. This receptor was identified in a man between 60 and 75 years old with pancreatic cancer. CDR3 protein: CASSPSPRAGELFF. CDR3 DNA: TGTGCCAGTAGCCCCTCCCCGAGGGCCGGGGAGCTGTTTTTT. Based on the CDR3 plus reference TRBV19 and TRBJ2-2, the full variable domain is DGGITQSPKYLFRKEGQNVTLSCEQNLNHDAMYWYRQDPGQGLRLIYYSQIVNDFQKGDIAEGYSVSREKKESFPLTVTSAQKNPTAFYLCASSPSPRAGELFFGEGSRLTVL.